This T cell receptor (beta chain) was captured in a study of response to subunit inactivated influenza vaccine. TCRdb ran MiXCR on the RT-PCR reads and lists one entry per CDR3 protein. The sample comprises 500,000 to 550,000 distinct CDR3 sequences, approximately 6.9% of which are singletons, and about an eighth rests with the top ten. As for this clonotype: The target antigen is unknown.

General observations from the study: The authors suggested that every seasonal influenza vaccination recruits few new T cells.

The sequencing here drew on PBMCs from blood, taken less than 30 months after vaccination. The TCR comes from a man between 45 and 75 years old who received an inactivated influenza vaccine.

The CDR3, as DNA: TGTGCCAGCAGCTTTAGCGGGAGTCAGGGTGAGCAGTTCTTC. Protein sequence: CASSFSGSQGEQFF. The V gene is TRBV11-3, the J gene TRBJ2-1; 9 positions agree with TRBD2. The CDR3 is made up of 14 amino acids. Germline-derived CDR1 and CDR2 are SGHNT and YENEEA. J was trimmed by 9 bases and V by 3 bases; bases with no gene match: 6.